This TCR beta chain was sequenced during a study of response to subunit inactivated influenza vaccine. TCRdb processed the RT-PCR reads anew with MiXCR; each CDR3 protein has one entry. This sample has approximately 730,000 distinct CDR3 sequences, with approximately 15% found just once. Germline CDR1 SGHTA, CDR2 FQGNSA. V lost 5 bases, J lost 4 bases, and 11 bases lay in between. The CDR3 covers 13 residues. Specimen: PBMCs from blood, collected 14 to 15 days before vaccination. The chain uses TRBV7-2 and TRBJ1-1, with D uncertain. The receptor was derived from a man in his fifties who received an inactivated influenza vaccine. The CDR3 region is CASSPTYATEAFF. Written as DNA, the CDR3 is TGTGCCAGCAGCCCTACGTATGCCACTGAAGCTTTCTTT.